This T cell receptor (beta chain) was profiled in a study of blood T cell repertoires in COVID-19. Source study methods: From reference gene primer amplification, estimates of nucleated cell counts were derived. The method was immunoSEQ multiplex PCR; TCRdb's version includes in-frame clones alone and lacks a portion of them. That table is the source of V, J and clone size, and D and trimming were worked out from the DNA. The data contain 300,000 to 500,000 clones, 88% of them seen just once; the ten biggest clones take up 0.9% to 1%. Germline-derived CDR1 and CDR2 are MNHEY and SVGAGI. Trimming cost V 2 bases and J 2 bases, with 12 bases left between them. The CDR3 loop spans 15 amino acids.

This clonotype was sampled from a woman under 40 with acute COVID-19. The rearrangement links TRBV6-5 to TRBJ1-2; D is undetermined. Sequencing was performed on PBMCs or T cells enriched from blood (not recorded which). CDR3 DNA sequence: TGTGCCAGCAGTTACCGTGACCTCGGGAACTATGGCTACACCTTC. This encodes CASSYRDLGNYGYTF.